Below, 8 T cell receptor beta chains from the same sample are listed, as sequenced in a study of cytomegalovirus exposure and HLA in healthy donors. Sequencing used immunoSEQ multiplex PCR; TCRdb keeps in-frame clones, though not all of them. Of 140,000 or so clones listed, 89% are singletons. Sequencing input: PBMCs. These receptors were obtained from a woman aged 18-30 years in good health and CMV-seropositive.

This chain connects TRBV11-2 to TRBJ1-4; the match to TRBD1 covers 7 bases. The CDR3 is made up of 15 amino acids. Germline V gene data show CDR1 as SGHAT and CDR2 as FQNNGV. V dropped 6 bases and J dropped 4; count of bases not matched to a gene: 8. CDR3: CASSLTGVLNEKLFF. The CDR3 DNA sequence: TGTGCCAGCAGTTTAACAGGGGTACTTAATGAAAAACTGTTTTTT.

The chain has TRBV28 and TRBJ2-7; 7 positions agree with TRBD2. V lost 6 bases to trimming and J lost 2 bases; unmatched junction nucleotides: 7. The CDR3 is made up of 14 amino acids. The germline gives CDR1 MDHEN, CDR2 SYDVKM. The CDR3 DNA sequence: TGTGCCAGCAGAGAGGCCGGGACTACCTACGAGCAGTACTTC. Translation: CASREAGTTYEQYF.

This chain connects TRBV7-9 to TRBJ2-7; 12 bases match TRBD2. Germline V gene data show CDR1 as SEHNR and CDR2 as FQNEAQ (reference sequence). V gave up 1 base and J gave up 3 bases; unmatched junction bases: 4. The CDR3 runs 16 residues. CDR3 sequence (DNA): TGTGCCAGCAGCTTAGGAACGACTAGCGGGGGCTACGAGCAGTACTTC. This encodes CASSLGTTSGGYEQYF.

The chain joins TRBV6-5 to TRBJ1-2; possibly TRBD1 for D (6 bases). This CDR3 spans 16 amino acids. Germline CDR1 is MNHEY and CDR2 is SVGAGI. Trimming stripped 0 bases from V and 4 bases from J, with 15 bases between. The DNA of the CDR3 is TGTGCCAGCAGTTACTCCAAATGGACAGAGGCCTATGGCTACACCTTC. This encodes CASSYSKWTEAYGYTF.

This chain connects TRBV4-2 to TRBJ1-3; no definite D call. V was pared by 0 bases and J by 0 bases, with 15 bases between. This CDR3 has 18 residues. Germline CDR1 and CDR2: LGHNA and YNFKEQ. The CDR3 DNA is TGTGCCAGCAGCCAAGATCTTACAGCGGGAATCTCTGGAAACACCATATATTTT. It encodes CASSQDLTAGISGNTIYF.

The J gene is TRBJ1-5, the V gene TRBV28, with 9 positions matching TRBD1. From germline, CDR1 is MDHEN and CDR2 SYDVKM. The CDR3 loop spans 15 amino acids. The V gene end was trimmed by 6 bases and the J gene end by 0 bases; junction bases not matched to a gene: 3. The CDR3 here is CASSGDRASNQPQHF. The CDR3 DNA follows: TGTGCCAGCAGCGGGGACAGGGCTAGCAATCAGCCCCAGCATTTT.

This chain uses TRBV7-2 with TRBJ2-3, with 9 bases identical to TRBD2. V trimming: 6 bases; J trimming: 5 bases; junction bases outside the gene matches: 6. The CDR3 loop spans 14 amino acids. The germline gives CDR1 SGHTA, CDR2 FQGNSA. In DNA, the CDR3 is TGTGCCAGCAGATCAGCGGGGGGACAAGATACGCAGTATTTT. Protein sequence: CASRSAGGQDTQYF. The variable domain in full, completed from reference TRBV7-2 and TRBJ2-3, reads GAGVSQSPSNKVTEKGKDVELRCDPISGHTALYWYRQSLGQGLEFLIYFQGNSAPDKSGLPSDRFSAERTGGSVSTLTIQRTQQEDSAVYLCASRSAGGQDTQYFGPGTRLTVL.

The rearrangement uses TRBV30 and TRBJ1-2; the match to TRBD1 covers 11 bases. Losses at the gene ends were 2 bases for V and 4 bases for J; bases not matched to a gene: 9. Germline CDR1 is GTSNPN and CDR2 is SVGIG (reference sequence). The CDR3 is 16 amino acids. The CDR3 loop reads CAWSMGWTGGGYGYTF. The CDR3 DNA sequence: TGTGCCTGGAGTATGGGGTGGACAGGGGGCGGCTATGGCTACACCTTC.